The rows below give T cell receptor beta chains drawn from one sample of a study of cytomegalovirus exposure and HLA in healthy donors. Generated by immunoSEQ multiplex PCR, the TCRdb table keeps only in-frame clones and is missing some. The sample holds approximately 150,000 clones, roughly four fifths seen once. Sample: PBMCs. These receptors were collected from a man between 40 and 49 years old in good health and CMV-seronegative. Both conserved end residues are part of each CDR3. The order of the fields is D gene, clone size, J gene, V gene, CDR3 DNA, CDR3 protein. D genes are given only for firm matches. A row's size may be missing; if present it is once, few, many or a size class.

>TRBD2|.|TRBJ2-3|TRBV10-1
TGCGCCAGCAGTGACCCGGATAGCGGGGGGGCATATACGCAGTATTTT
CASSDPDSGGAYTQYF
>.|.|TRBJ1-1|TRBV30
TGTGCCTGGACTGGACAGTCGAACACTGAAGCTTTCTTT
CAWTGQSNTEAFF
>.|.|TRBJ1-5|TRBV28
TGTGCCAGCAGTTCAGGAGGAAAGATAGGTCAGCCCCAGCATTTT
CASSSGGKIGQPQHF
>TRBD2|.|TRBJ2-5|TRBV5-1
TGCGCCAGCAGCATGCTCGGGAGGAGCATGGAGACCCAGTACTTC
CASSMLGRSMETQYF
>.|.|TRBJ2-7|TRBV29-1
TGCAGCGGCGGACATATCTACGAGCAGTACTTC
CSGGHIYEQYF
>TRBD1|.|TRBJ2-5|TRBV2
TGTGCCAGCAGTGAGGGACAGGGGGAGACCCAGTACTTC
CASSEGQGETQYF
>TRBD2|.|TRBJ2-3|TRBV30
TGTGCCTGGGATAAGGGGACTAGCGGAGCAGATACGCAGTATTTT
CAWDKGTSGADTQYF
>.|.|TRBJ1-2|TRBV7-2
TGTGCCAGCAGCTTAAATACAGTATATGGCTACACCTTC
CASSLNTVYGYTF
>TRBD1|.|TRBJ1-1|TRBV7-9
TGTGCCAGCAGCTGGCGGACAGGGACGAACACTGAAGCTTTCTTT
CASSWRTGTNTEAFF
>TRBD1|.|TRBJ2-3|TRBV10-3
TGTGCCATCAGTGATCCGGGACAGGGGGCCAGCACAGATACGCAGTATTTT
CAISDPGQGASTDTQYF
>.|.|TRBJ2-4|TRBV9
TGTGCCAGCAGCGTAGAGGGAGTATACAAAAACATTCAGTACTTC
CASSVEGVYKNIQYF
>.|.|TRBJ2-3|TRBV9
TGTGCCAGCAGTACGGGGGGCCTCACAGATACGCAGTATTTT
CASSTGGLTDTQYF
>TRBD1|.|TRBJ1-1|TRBV7-9
TGTGCCAGCAGCGCCAGGGGGACTGAAGCTTTCTTT
CASSARGTEAFF
>TRBD2|once|TRBJ2-1|TRBV7-3
TGTGCCAGCAGCCATAGCGGGGAAAACTACAATGAGCAGTTCTTC
CASSHSGENYNEQFF
>TRBD2|once|TRBJ2-7|TRBV4-2
TGTGCCAGCAGCCAAGAGGGACCTAGCGGCGACTCCTACGAGCAGTACTTC
CASSQEGPSGDSYEQYF
>TRBD2|.|TRBJ2-7|TRBV6-5
TGTGCCAGCAGTTACACTGGACTAGCTTACGAGCAGTACTTC
CASSYTGLAYEQYF
>TRBD1|.|TRBJ1-2|TRBV28
TGTGCCAGCAGAACGGACAGGGTCCGGAGCTATGGCTACACCTTC
CASRTDRVRSYGYTF
>.|.|TRBJ1-2|TRBV12-5
TGTGCTAGTGGTTTGGAGAACGGGTGGCTCGATGGCTACACCTTC
CASGLENGWLDGYTF